Sequencing of this T cell receptor beta chain was carried out in a study of blood T cell repertoires in COVID-19. For the study at large: PBMCs, B-cell-depleted T cells, or T cells provided the cDNA or gDNA that made up the material.

Unmatched junction bases numbered 10, after V lost 5 bases and J lost 0 bases. CDR3 size: 17 residues. The germline CDR1 and CDR2 sequences are SNHLY and FYNNEI. Participants reported their clinical history, and cohort assignment relied on those reports. Authors' data handling: Nucleated cell counts were estimated from reference gene primer amplification. TCRdb keeps only in-frame clones here, not all; method: immunoSEQ multiplex PCR. V and J calls and clone size come straight from that table; D and trimming were deduced from the DNA. The sample includes roughly 160,000 clones, approximately 86% seen only once; the top ten take around 18%.

The clonotype originates from a man in his 60s who had recovered from COVID-19. The sample comprised PBMCs or T cells enriched from blood (not recorded which). This chain links TRBV2 with TRBJ2-4; 7 nucleotides match TRBD2. The CDR3 here is CASSLGGRAQAKNIQYF. The CDR3 nucleotides are TGTGCCAGCAGTCTTGGTGGGAGGGCCCAAGCCAAAAACATTCAGTACTTC.